A single sample gave rise to the 3 T cell receptor beta chains below, sequenced in a study of CD8 T cells in Susac syndrome. Reverse transcription of roughly 0.5 to 1 ug RNA used random hexamers. TCRdb re-called the immunoSEQ multiplex PCR reads with MiXCR, one entry per CDR3 protein. The table shows approximately 79,000 distinct CDR3 sequences, with about 93% occurring only once. The specimen was CD8+ T cells from PBMCs. These receptor sequences come from a human donor with Susac syndrome.

The chain carries TRBV6-5 and TRBJ2-1; D may be TRBD2 (6 bases). The germline V gene encodes CDR1 MNHEY and CDR2 SVGAGI. This CDR3 is 16 amino acids long. Between the trimmed V and J ends, which lost 4 bases and 0 bases, there was a span of 13 bases. The CDR3 loop is CASSSLGGDSYNEQFF. The CDR3 bases are TGTGCCAGCAGTTCCCTCGGCGGGGACTCCTACAATGAGCAGTTCTTC.

The chain employs TRBV27 and TRBJ2-1; 9 bases are shared with TRBD2. CDR1 is MNHEY, CDR2 SMNVEV, per germline (reference sequence). V lost 4 bases to trimming and J lost 0 bases; unmatched junction nucleotides: 4. The CDR3 runs 16 residues. The CDR3 loop is CASSSGTSNSYNEQFF. The CDR3 DNA reads as TGTGCCAGCAGTTCGGGGACTAGCAACTCCTACAATGAGCAGTTCTTC.

V gene TRBV4-3 combines with J gene TRBJ2-1, with TRBD2 as a possible D gene (5 bases). V shed 0 bases and J shed 7 bases, with 10 bases lying between them. Germline lookup yields CDR1 LGHNA and CDR2 YSLEER. The CDR3 is made up of 14 amino acids. This chain's CDR3 is CASSQDTRANEQFF. In DNA form, the CDR3 reads TGCGCCAGCAGCCAAGACACGAGGGCGAATGAGCAGTTCTTC.